One and the same sample provided the 30 T cell receptor beta chains below, sequenced in a study of blood T cell repertoires in COVID-19. Some clones are missing from TCRdb's copy, which holds only in-frame ones; the method was immunoSEQ multiplex PCR. The table shows 150,000 to 200,000 clones, with around 90% occurring only once. The sequencing sample was made of peripheral blood. Receptors were obtained from a man aged 55 to 70 with active or convalescent COVID-19.

The V gene is TRBV18, the J gene TRBJ1-6; D is unclear. V was shortened by 6 bases and J by 7 bases, with 10 bases between the two germline ends. CDR1 and CDR2 from the germline V gene are KGHSH and LQKENI. The CDR3 is 13 residues long. The CDR3 region is CASSEQKNSPLHF. CDR3 nucleotide sequence: TGTGCCAGCTCGGAACAGAAAAATTCACCCCTCCACTTT.

V and J are TRBV2 and TRBJ1-2; D may be TRBD1 (6 bases). Deletions cut 4 bases from V and 8 bases from J, with 17 bases between. The CDR3 has 14 residues. Germline V CDR1 and CDR2: SNHLY, FYNNEI. In DNA form, the CDR3 reads TGTGCCAGCAGTGGGGACAAAGAAGTGAAGGGCTACACCTTC. It is translated as CASSGDKEVKGYTF.

The chain joins TRBV5-1 to TRBJ1-1; 7 bases are a match to TRBD1. V trimming: 5 bases; J trimming: 2 bases; junction bases outside the gene matches: 9. Germline values: CDR1 SGHRS, CDR2 YFSETQ. The CDR3 covers 15 residues. CDR3 amino acids: CASRASTGTNTEAFF. In nucleotides, the CDR3 is TGCGCCAGCAGAGCGTCGACAGGGACAAACACTGAAGCTTTCTTT.

V usage is TRBV5-1 and J usage is TRBJ1-1; 7 nucleotides align to TRBD1. CDR1 is SGHRS and CDR2 is YFSETQ in the germline V gene. V dropped 0 bases and J dropped 5; count of bases not matched to a gene: 7. CDR3 size: 15 residues. As DNA, the CDR3 is TGCGCCAGCAGCTTGGTACAGGCCAGGGGGACTGAAGCTTTCTTT. It encodes CASSLVQARGTEAFF.

With regard to this clone: This specimen includes other DNA sequences encoding the same CDR3. The chain employs TRBV7-9 and TRBJ2-7; 7 nucleotides match TRBD1. Per the germline V gene, CDR1 is SEHNR and CDR2 is FQNEAQ (reference sequence). This CDR3 comprises 14 residues. The trim removed 2 bases at V and 2 bases at J, leaving 3 bases unmatched. The CDR3 reads CASSLTGVTYEQYF. CDR3 coding DNA: TGTGCCAGCAGCTTAACAGGGGTTACCTACGAGCAGTACTTC.

The CDR3 loop reads CASFDRGGTDTQYF. The CDR3 DNA is TGTGCCAGCTTCGACAGGGGGGGCACAGATACGCAGTATTTT. The V call is TRBV27, the J call TRBJ2-3, with TRBD1 matching over 9 bases. V lost 8 bases, J lost 1 base, and 4 bases stayed unmatched. Germline CDR1 is MNHEY and CDR2 is SMNVEV (reference sequence). The CDR3 contains 14 residues.

V and J are TRBV4-2 and TRBJ1-2; 8 nucleotides align to TRBD1. This CDR3 contains 15 residues. Germline CDR1 reads LGHNA; CDR2 reads YNFKEQ. With V trimmed by 2 bases and J by 3 bases, 5 bases remained unmatched. The CDR3 sequence is CASSQPGTGDYGYTF. The CDR3 DNA is TGTGCCAGCAGCCAACCTGGGACAGGAGACTATGGCTACACCTTC.

The genes are TRBV19 and TRBJ2-3, with TRBD2 matching over 10 bases. Unmatched junction bases numbered 10, after V lost 1 base and J lost 6 bases. Germline CDR1 reads LNHDA; CDR2 reads SQIVND (reference sequence). This CDR3 is built from 17 residues. CDR3 in DNA: TGTGCCAGTAGTATAGTGCCCAGCGGGGGGGCCGTGGATACGCAGTATTTT. This gives the protein CASSIVPSGGAVDTQYF.

The genes are TRBV6-5 and TRBJ2-7, with D tentatively TRBD1 (6 bases). V was pared by 3 bases and J by 3 bases, with 12 bases between. CDR1 and CDR2 (germline): MNHEY, SVGAGI. The CDR3 runs to 14 residues. CDR3 residues: CASSYERRGYEQYF. For the CDR3, the DNA is TGTGCCAGCAGTTATGAACGCAGGGGCTACGAGCAGTACTTC.

The chain joins TRBV7-9 to TRBJ2-7; D gene ambiguous. Germline CDR1 and CDR2: SEHNR and FQNEAQ (reference sequence). This CDR3 spans 12 amino acids. V was trimmed by 3 bases and J by 6 bases, leaving 9 bases between them. CDR3 sequence: CASSFSYGEQYF. CDR3 nucleotide sequence: TGTGCCAGCAGCTTTTCCTATGGCGAGCAGTACTTC.

This chain connects TRBV18 to TRBJ1-1, with D possibly TRBD1 on 6 matching bases. The V gene lost 6 bases and the J gene lost 2 bases, with 22 bases spanning the gap. The CDR3 spans 17 residues. Per germline, CDR1 KGHSH and CDR2 LQKENI. CDR3 DNA: TGTGCCAGCTCTCGAACAGGGTCTCAAGGTCGAAACACTGAAGCTTTCTTT. This codes for CASSRTGSQGRNTEAFF. The full variable domain, its missing parts supplied by reference TRBV18 and TRBJ1-1, is NAGVMQNPRHLVRRRGQEARLRCSPMKGHSHVYWYRQLPEEGLKFMVYLQKENIIDESGMPKERFSAEFPKEGPSILRIQQVVRGDSAAYFCASSRTGSQGRNTEAFFGQGTRLTVV.

The CDR3 nucleotides are TGCGCCAGCAGCTTTCGGGTTGGGGAGACCCAGTACTTC. This sequence encodes CASSFRVGETQYF. The chain combines TRBV5-1 with TRBJ2-5; no clear D gene. The V end lost 2 bases, the J end lost 5 bases, and 10 bases lay between the germline ends. The CDR3 sequence is 13 residues long. Germline lookup yields CDR1 SGHRS and CDR2 YFSETQ.

The chain is built from TRBV12-5 and TRBJ2-2, with D uncertain. The V and J ends lost 0 bases and 4 bases respectively, with 9 bases between them. This CDR3 region has 15 residues. Looked up from germline, CDR1 is LGHNT and CDR2 is FRNRAP. CDR3 nucleotide sequence: TGTGCTAGTGGTTTGGTCGGAGTTGGCACCGGGGAGCTGTTTTTT. Amino acid sequence: CASGLVGVGTGELFF.

The V call is TRBV11-1, the J call TRBJ2-7, with 12 bases matching TRBD1. The CDR3 has 14 residues. J was trimmed by 6 bases and V by 3 bases; bases with no gene match: 3. Germline V lookup: CDR1 SGHAT, CDR2 FQDESV (reference sequence). CDR3 residues: CASSLGQGAFEQYF. The CDR3 DNA sequence: TGTGCCAGCAGCTTGGGACAGGGGGCGTTCGAGCAGTACTTC. The full variable domain, completed using reference TRBV11-1 and TRBJ2-7, is EAEVAQSPRYKITEKSQAVAFWCDPISGHATLYWYRQILGQGPELLVQFQDESVVDDSQLPKDRFSAERLKGVDSTLKIQPAELGDSAMYLCASSLGQGAFEQYFGPGTRLTVT.

This chain uses TRBV5-1 with TRBJ2-3, with 12 positions matching TRBD2. Trimming removed 2 bases from V and 8 bases from J; junction bases left unmatched: 12. Germline V gene sequence: CDR1 SGHRS, CDR2 YFSETQ. The CDR3 runs to 17 residues. The CDR3 sequence: CASSLSGLAGGQGTQYF. The CDR3 DNA reads as TGCGCCAGCAGCTTATCCGGGCTAGCGGGGGGGCAGGGTACGCAGTATTTT.

The chain joins TRBV6-5 to TRBJ1-1, with D possibly being TRBD1 (6 bases). The germline gives CDR1 MNHEY, CDR2 SVGAGI. The V and J ends lost 0 bases and 12 bases respectively, with 17 bases between them. The CDR3 spans 14 residues. CDR3 sequence reads: CASSYSIYKGESFF. CDR3 sequence (DNA): TGTGCCAGCAGTTACTCGATTTATAAGGGGGAGTCTTTCTTT.

The chain recombines TRBV5-1 with TRBJ2-1, with 8 bases aligning to TRBD2. Losses at the gene ends were 6 bases for V and 4 bases for J; bases not matched to a gene: 12. Germline V gene sequence: CDR1 SGHRS, CDR2 YFSETQ. The CDR3 sequence is 16 residues long. CDR3 in amino acids: CASTSDFGGVYNEQFF. The CDR3 DNA reads as TGCGCCAGCACCTCGGATTTCGGGGGGGTGTACAATGAGCAGTTCTTC.

J is TRBJ1-3 and V is TRBV18; TRBD1 matches 7 bases. Unmatched junction bases numbered 6, after V lost 1 base and J lost 0 bases. The CDR3 is 17 residues long. Looked up from germline, CDR1 is KGHSH and CDR2 is LQKENI. CDR3 in amino acids: CASSPLGTASSGNTIYF. In DNA, the CDR3 is TGTGCCAGCTCACCACTTGGGACAGCCAGCTCTGGAAACACCATATATTTT.

CDR3 coding DNA: TGTGCCAGCAGCCCCGCGGGACAGGGGGCCGATGAGCAGTTCTTC. Translation: CASSPAGQGADEQFF. This rearrangement joins TRBV25-1 to TRBJ2-1; 12 bases are a match to TRBD1. Looked up from germline, CDR1 is MGHDK and CDR2 is SYGVNS. The CDR3 covers 15 residues. The V gene end was trimmed by 6 bases and the J gene end by 8 bases; junction bases not matched to a gene: 8.

The V call is TRBV18, the J call TRBJ2-1; TRBD2 matches 9 bases. Losses at the gene ends were 6 bases for V and 4 bases for J; bases not matched to a gene: 16. This CDR3 contains 18 residues. The germline V gene has CDR1 KGHSH and CDR2 LQKENI. In nucleotides, the CDR3 is TGTGCCAGCTCTCTTCTGCCCCCGGCTAGCGGGATTTACAATGAGCAGTTCTTC. Amino acid sequence: CASSLLPPASGIYNEQFF.

J is TRBJ2-5 and V is TRBV6-6; 7 bases are a match to TRBD2. The CDR3 covers 15 residues. V shed 2 bases and J 2 bases; nucleotides not matched to a gene: 5. Germline assignment: CDR1 MNHNY and CDR2 SVGAGI (reference sequence). The CDR3 nucleotides are TGTGCCAGCAGTTACGCCTGGACTAGACAAGAGACCCAGTACTTC. Encoded protein: CASSYAWTRQETQYF.

This clone was seen a handful of times. The chain couples TRBV23-1 to TRBJ1-5; possibly TRBD1 for D (6 bases). TRBV23-1 is assigned to the ORF class and has an uncertain function. The CDR3 sequence is 14 residues long. V was cut by 5 bases and J by 4 bases, with 12 bases left in between. CDR3 DNA: TGCGCCAGCAGTGCACACACAGGGAATCAGCCCCAGCATTTT. Its protein is CASSAHTGNQPQHF.

The V and J genes are TRBV19 and TRBJ2-1; tentatively, D is TRBD1 (6 bases). The germline V gene encodes CDR1 LNHDA and CDR2 SQIVND (reference sequence). Trimming cost V 4 bases and J 4 bases, with 8 bases left between them. The CDR3 extends over 13 amino acids. Here the CDR3 DNA reads TGTGCCAGTAGTACTGGACAGTACAATGAGCAGTTCTTC. Its translation: CASSTGQYNEQFF.

This rearrangement joins TRBV2 to TRBJ1-4, with D hard to call. Germline values: CDR1 SNHLY, CDR2 FYNNEI. The CDR3 is 14 amino acids. V was pared by 5 bases and J by 7 bases, with 14 bases between. The CDR3 loop is CASSPLGYGEKLFF. In DNA form, the CDR3 reads TGTGCCAGCAGTCCCCTAGGATATGGTGAAAAACTGTTTTTT.

J is TRBJ1-5 and V is TRBV30; TRBD1 is a possible D gene (6 bases). Trimming pared 2 bases from V and 4 bases from J, leaving 12 bases between. Germline assignment: CDR1 GTSNPN and CDR2 SVGIG (reference sequence). The CDR3 length is 14 residues. Written as DNA, the CDR3 is TGTGCCTGGAGTCGAACTCAGGGGAATCAGCCCCAGCATTTT. It is translated as CAWSRTQGNQPQHF.

The chain has TRBV4-2 and TRBJ1-2; D might be TRBD1 (5 bases). Trimming cost V 0 bases and J 0 bases, with 8 bases left between them. Germline CDR1 is LGHNA and CDR2 is YNFKEQ. This CDR3 is built from 15 residues. CDR3 DNA: TGTGCCAGCAGCCAAGATAGACAGCCTAACTATGGCTACACCTTC. This gives the protein CASSQDRQPNYGYTF.

This chain joins TRBV29-1 and TRBJ2-2, with TRBD1 matching over 8 bases. Germline CDR1 reads SQVTM; CDR2 reads ANQGSEA. CDR3 length equals 15 residues. The junction had 7 bases not matched to a gene; V was cut back by 7 bases and J by 0 bases. The CDR3 sequence: CSAAQDRANTGELFF. DNA of the CDR3: TGCAGCGCAGCCCAGGACAGGGCGAACACCGGGGAGCTGTTTTTT.

The chain couples TRBV4-2 to TRBJ1-4, with 7 positions matching TRBD1. Looked up from germline, CDR1 is LGHNA and CDR2 is YNFKEQ. The CDR3 is 16 residues long. Losses at the gene ends were 0 bases for V and 3 bases for J; bases not matched to a gene: 4. The CDR3 region has the DNA TGTGCCAGCAGCCAAGATATCGGGACAGCTAATGAAAAACTGTTTTTT. It specifies CASSQDIGTANEKLFF.

The chain combines TRBV3-1 (or the pseudogene TRBV3-2) with TRBJ1-1; tentative D call: TRBD1 (6 bases). CDR3 length: 12 residues. The germline V and J ends were trimmed by 1 base and 14 bases, with 14 bases remaining between them. The V gene's germline CDR1 is LGHDT and CDR2 YNNKEL (reference sequence). CDR3 DNA: TGTGCCAGCAGCCAAGCGACAGGATTTTTCTTCTTT. Protein sequence: CASSQATGFFFF.

This chain's CDR3 is CASSGRGEETQYF. The CDR3 DNA reads as TGTGCCAGCAGTGGTCGGGGGGAGGAGACCCAGTACTTC. The V and J genes are TRBV9 and TRBJ2-5; 7 nucleotides line up with TRBD2. The CDR3 runs to 13 residues. Germline loops: CDR1 SGDLS, CDR2 YYNGEE. The ends lost 5 bases at V and 5 bases at J; junction bases unmatched: 6. Drawing the rest from reference TRBV9 and TRBJ2-5, the complete variable domain is DSGVTQTPKHLITATGQRVTLRCSPRSGDLSVYWYQQSLDQGLQFLIQYYNGEERAKGNILERFSAQQFPDLHSELNLSSLELGDSALYFCASSGRGEETQYFGPGTRLLVL.